The 12 T cell receptor beta chains below were found in one sample sequenced in a study of blood T cell repertoires in COVID-19. Assay used: immunoSEQ multiplex PCR; TCRdb lists only in-frame clones, some missing. The data hold some 190,000 clones, with approximately 85% observed a single time. Sequencing was carried out using peripheral blood. The receptors here all came from a woman between 55 and 75 years old with acute or convalescent COVID-19.

The chain combines TRBV7-3 with TRBJ2-2, with D perhaps matching TRBD2 (6 bases). With 1 base removed from V and 7 bases from J, the gap between germline ends came to 7 bases. Germline V gene data show CDR1 as SGHTA and CDR2 as FQGTGA. The CDR3 covers 13 residues. CDR3 amino acids: CASSLSSGGELFF. The CDR3 nucleotides read TGTGCCAGCAGCTTAAGTAGCGGCGGGGAGCTGTTTTTT.

V is TRBV19 and J is TRBJ1-3; the D gene is possibly TRBD1 (6 bases). V was cut by 8 bases and J by 4 bases, with 15 bases left in between. Germline V gives CDR1 LNHDA, CDR2 SQIVND (reference sequence). This CDR3 spans 14 amino acids. This CDR3 reads CASRQDPGGNTIYF. CDR3 DNA: TGTGCCAGTCGACAGGATCCAGGAGGAAACACCATATATTTT.

The chain joins TRBV5-1 to TRBJ2-5; 12 nucleotides align to TRBD2. V lost 4 bases and J lost 3; bases outside the gene matches: 1. The CDR3 has 14 amino acids. Per germline, CDR1 SGHRS and CDR2 YFSETQ. CDR3 sequence (DNA): TGCGCCAGCAGCCTAGCGGGAGGGGAAGAGACCCAGTACTTC. This sequence encodes CASSLAGGEETQYF.

This clone showed up just a few times. The rearrangement links TRBV20-1 to TRBJ1-5; D unresolved. The CDR3 runs 12 residues. Trimming shortened V by 3 bases and J by 1 base, and 4 bases separated the two germline ends. Germline V gene sequence: CDR1 DFQATT, CDR2 SNEGSKA (reference sequence). As DNA, the CDR3 is TGCAGTGCTAGTCGGAGCAATCAGCCCCAGCATTTT. Protein product: CSASRSNQPQHF.

The chain combines TRBV27 with TRBJ1-5, with D tentatively TRBD1 (5 bases). V gave up 6 bases and J gave up 10 bases, with 19 bases separating them. Per germline, CDR1 MNHEY and CDR2 SMNVEV (reference sequence). The CDR3 extends over 14 amino acids. This CDR3 reads CASRPWGGIGPQHF. As DNA, the CDR3 is TGTGCCAGCAGGCCCTGGGGGGGTATTGGACCCCAGCATTTT.

This chain uses TRBV5-1 with TRBJ1-3, with a weak D call TRBD1 (6 bases). This CDR3 has 15 amino acids. The V end was cut by 1 base, the J end by 1 base, with 9 bases between. Germline V CDR1 and CDR2: SGHRS, YFSETQ. CDR3 residues: CASSLMGASGNTIYF. The CDR3 DNA sequence: TGCGCCAGCAGCTTGATGGGGGCTTCTGGAAACACCATATATTTT.

The chain is built from TRBV11-1 and TRBJ2-3; D is unclear. V was trimmed by 2 bases and J by 4 bases, leaving 10 bases between them. The CDR3 runs to 14 residues. Per the germline V gene, CDR1 is SGHAT and CDR2 is FQDESV (reference sequence). CDR3 residues: CASSLRWAPDTQYF. The CDR3 DNA sequence: TGTGCCAGCAGCTTAAGGTGGGCGCCAGATACGCAGTATTTT.

This clone occurred a few times. The CDR3 protein is CASSPIPGEELFF. The CDR3 bases are TGTGCCAGCAGCCCGATCCCAGGGGAAGAGCTGTTTTTT. The rearrangement uses TRBV7-3 and TRBJ2-2; tentatively, D is TRBD1 (6 bases). Trimming removed 5 bases at V and 11 bases at J, with 15 bases between. Germline CDR1 is SGHTA and CDR2 is FQGTGA. The CDR3 is 13 amino acids.

The V call is TRBV19, the J call TRBJ2-1; D gene ambiguous. The CDR3 sequence is 14 residues long. V shed 5 bases and J shed 7 bases, with 15 bases lying between them. Germline CDR1 is LNHDA and CDR2 is SQIVND (reference sequence). The CDR3: CASSLVAAVNEQFF. Here the CDR3 DNA reads TGTGCCAGTAGTCTAGTAGCAGCTGTAAATGAGCAGTTCTTC.

V is TRBV6-5 and J is TRBJ2-2; 8 nucleotides align to TRBD1. The CDR3 is made up of 13 amino acids. J gave up 3 bases and V 6 bases, and 0 bases lay outside the gene matches. Germline CDR1 and CDR2: MNHEY and SVGAGI. The chain's CDR3 is CASRDRDTGELFF. The CDR3 coding sequence is TGTGCCAGCAGGGACAGGGACACCGGGGAGCTGTTTTTT.

This chain uses TRBV3-1 (or the pseudogene TRBV3-2) with TRBJ1-5; 7 bases align to TRBD1. Germline CDR1 reads LGHDT; CDR2 reads YNNKEL (reference sequence). The CDR3 consists of 15 residues. V was clipped by 1 base and J by 5 bases; unmatched bases: 5. CDR3 amino acids: CASSQGPDRYQPQHF. The CDR3 DNA follows: TGTGCCAGCAGCCAAGGCCCGGACAGGTATCAGCCCCAGCATTTT.

V is TRBV19 and J is TRBJ2-3, with a possible D match to TRBD2 (5 bases). The CDR3 consists of 16 residues. V was trimmed by 4 bases and J by 0 bases, leaving 14 bases between them. From germline, CDR1 is LNHDA and CDR2 SQIVND (reference sequence). CDR3 sequence reads: CASSSLTGFSTDTQYF. The CDR3 DNA reads TGTGCCAGTAGTAGTTTGACGGGATTCAGCACAGATACGCAGTATTTT.